This TCR beta chain emerged from a study of CD8 T cells in ankylosing spondylitis. Findings of the study overall: Peripheral blood held disease-linked clones only at relatively low frequency, and these were CD8+. Ankylosing spondylitis blood appeared to carry a characteristic TCR beta motif of several highly homologous variants. It was reported that disease-linked clones were significantly enriched in matched ankylosing spondylitis synovial fluid.

MiXCR, run by TCRdb on the 5' RACE reads, gives a single entry per CDR3 protein. The sample has roughly 700,000 distinct CDR3 sequences; about 20% are singletons. A note on this clonotype: The antigen remains undetermined.

V shed 4 bases and J 7 bases; nucleotides not matched to a gene: 12. The CDR3 has 15 residues. From germline, CDR1 is SGHRS and CDR2 YFSETQ. This clonotype was obtained from a male donor with ankylosing spondylitis. The specimen was blood, either unsorted or a sorted T cell fraction (not recorded which). The chain links TRBV5-1 to TRBJ1-2; 8 positions agree with TRBD1. This CDR3 is CASSRMPTGDVGYTF. The CDR3 nucleotides are TGCGCCAGCAGCAGGATGCCGACAGGGGATGTTGGCTACACCTTC. Full variable domain (rest looked up from reference TRBV5-1 and TRBJ1-2): KAGVTQTPRYLIKTRGQQVTLSCSPISGHRSVSWYQQTPGQGLQFLFEYFSETQRNKGNFPGRFSGRQFSNSRSEMNVSTLELGDSALYLCASSRMPTGDVGYTFGSGTRLTVV.